These T cell receptor beta chains were read from a single sample in a study of vaccination and CD4 T cells after COVID-19. One entry per CDR3 protein results from TCRdb running MiXCR on the PCR reads. The table includes 20,000 to 30,000 distinct CDR3 sequences, 50% detected once. Their antigen targets remain unknown. The starting material was CD4+ T cells from blood, cultured in vitro, obtained before SARS-CoV-2 vaccination. The receptors shown here come from a human donor who received a COVID-19 vaccine. The CDR3 runs from the conserved cysteine through the conserved F or W. The order of the fields is V gene, clone size, J gene, D gene, CDR3 DNA, CDR3 protein. D genes are given only for firm matches. Size values are once, few and many counts, or a class for expanded clones, and some rows have none.

TRBV6-5	.	TRBJ2-5	.	TGTGCCAGCAGTTACAGGGGGGGGCTCCAGTACTTC	CASSYRGGLQYF
TRBV5-1	few	TRBJ2-2	TRBD2	TGCGCCAGCAGCTTGGGACTAGCGGGAGTCACCGGGGAGCTGTTTTTT	CASSLGLAGVTGELFF
TRBV20-1	.	TRBJ2-7	.	TGCAGTGCTACCACCCTTCTTATTGGACGAACCTACGAGCAGTACTTC	CSATTLLIGRTYEQYF
TRBV7-9	.	TRBJ1-2	TRBD1	TGTGCCAGCGGGACAGGACCTAATAACTATGGCTACACCTTC	CASGTGPNNYGYTF
TRBV12-3/TRBV12-4	.	TRBJ1-2	.	TGTGCCAGCAGTTTAATGGGCCAGAACTATGGCTACACCTTC	CASSLMGQNYGYTF
TRBV5-5	.	TRBJ2-5	.	TGCGCCAGCAGCTTGGGTTACATGGAGACCCAGTACTTC	CASSLGYMETQYF
TRBV20-1	.	TRBJ1-1	TRBD1	TGCAGTGCCAGGGGGCGGACAGGGAGCACTGAAGCTTTCTTT	CSARGRTGSTEAFF
TRBV20-1	.	TRBJ2-7	.	TGCAGTGCTAGAGAACGGGGGCGGGGTAACTCCTACGAGCAGTACTTC	CSARERGRGNSYEQYF
TRBV9	.	TRBJ1-2	.	TGTGCCAGCAGCGTAGATGCGGGGCATGGCTACACCTTC	CASSVDAGHGYTF
TRBV20-1	.	TRBJ2-7	TRBD1	TGCAGTGCCCCGGACAGGGCTTCGGACGAGCAGTACTTC	CSAPDRASDEQYF
TRBV3-1	.	TRBJ2-7	.	TGTGCCAGCAGCCAAGAGTACGACGGGGTGATGCCCGAGCAGTACTTC	CASSQEYDGVMPEQYF
TRBV2	once	TRBJ1-2	.	TGTGCCAGCATCCCCGGACTGACTATGAGCTACACCTTC	CASIPGLTMSYTF
TRBV5-6	.	TRBJ2-1	.	TGTGCCAGCAGCTTGCCCGGGAACCTACACAATGAGCAGTTCTTC	CASSLPGNLHNEQFF
TRBV3-1	.	TRBJ1-2	.	TGTGCCAGCAGCCAGGTGTACACCAACTATGGCTACACCTTC	CASSQVYTNYGYTF
TRBV7-2	.	TRBJ1-6	.	TGTGCCAGCAGCTCCTACTTAGGATTAGCACCCCTCCACTTT	CASSSYLGLAPLHF
TRBV15	few	TRBJ2-2	TRBD2	TGTGCCACCAGCAGAGAGGGACTAGCGGGGCTGAACACCGGGGAGCTGTTTTTT	CATSREGLAGLNTGELFF
TRBV30	few	TRBJ1-1	.	TGTGCCTGGAGTGTCAGGGTGAACACTGAAGCTTTCTTT	CAWSVRVNTEAFF
TRBV19	.	TRBJ1-2	.	TGTGCCAGTAGTAACCAGGGTAGTCTAGGCTACACCTTC	CASSNQGSLGYTF
TRBV2	.	TRBJ1-1	.	TGTGCCAGCAAGTATAGCACTGAAGCTTTCTTT	CASKYSTEAFF
TRBV18	.	TRBJ2-1	TRBD1	TGTGCCAGCTCATGGGGACAGGGGAGCAATGAGCAGTTCTTC	CASSWGQGSNEQFF
TRBV6-1	.	TRBJ1-6	.	TGTGCCAGCAGTGAAGTCTTTAGGGAGAGTAATTCACCCCTCCACTTT	CASSEVFRESNSPLHF
TRBV20-1	.	TRBJ2-1	.	TGCAGTGCTAGAGAGAACAGGGGGGGGGACAATGAGCAGTTCTTC	CSARENRGGDNEQFF
TRBV7-9	.	TRBJ2-3	.	TGTGCCAGCAGCTTAGACCGCCAGGGTCAGTTCACAGATACGCAGTATTTT	CASSLDRQGQFTDTQYF
TRBV20-1	few	TRBJ1-1	TRBD1	TGCAGTGCTAGAGATCCGGCAGGGGGGGGGACTGAAGCTTTCTTT	CSARDPAGGGTEAFF
TRBV29-1	.	TRBJ2-7	.	TGCAGCGTTGAAGATCTTCGGGCGGCGGACGAGCAGTACTTC	CSVEDLRAADEQYF
TRBV5-1	.	TRBJ1-2	.	TGCGCCAGCAGCTTGACATCCGGGACCCCTTATGGCTACACCTTC	CASSLTSGTPYGYTF
TRBV20-1	.	TRBJ2-3	TRBD2	TGCAGTGCTAGAGATTACGGCGGGGGGGCTGGAGATACGCAGTATTTT	CSARDYGGGAGDTQYF
TRBV5-1	few	TRBJ1-1	TRBD1	TGCGCCAGCAGCCGGCAGGGGGACACTGAAGCTTTCTTT	CASSRQGDTEAFF
TRBV7-8	.	TRBJ2-1	TRBD1	TGTGCCAGCAGCTTAGTGACTAACAGGGGGCTCGTGCGGGCACAACACCATGAGCAGTTCTTC	CASSLVTNRGLVRAQHHEQFF
TRBV24-1	.	TRBJ2-2	TRBD1	TGTGCCACCAGTGATCGGAGGACAGGGTTGGCCGGGGAGCTGTTTTTT	CATSDRRTGLAGELFF
TRBV5-1	.	TRBJ1-2	.	TGCGCCAGCAGCCAAAACTGGGGAGGGATGGATGGCTACACCTTC	CASSQNWGGMDGYTF
TRBV12-3/TRBV12-4	.	TRBJ1-5	.	TGTGCCAGCACCCTCCGGACCGACCCCAATCAGCCCCAGCATTTT	CASTLRTDPNQPQHF
TRBV24-1	few	TRBJ2-3	TRBD2	TGTGCCACCAGTGACGTACTAGCGGGGGGCACAGATACGCAGTATTTT	CATSDVLAGGTDTQYF
TRBV2	.	TRBJ1-4	.	TGTGCCAGCAGACTCAGGGGAACTAATGAAAAACTGTTTTTT	CASRLRGTNEKLFF
TRBV6-2/TRBV6-3	few	TRBJ1-3	TRBD1	TGTGCCAGCCATGTCAGGGGGAGCGCTGGAAACACCATATATTTT	CASHVRGSAGNTIYF
TRBV5-1	.	TRBJ2-7	.	TGCGCCAGCAGCTTGGGTGGACAGATCCTCTACGAGCAGTACTTC	CASSLGGQILYEQYF
TRBV12-3/TRBV12-4	few	TRBJ1-1	.	TGTGCCAGCACTCCACAGGCGGGAGAAGCTTTCTTT	CASTPQAGEAFF
TRBV19	few	TRBJ1-1	TRBD1	TGTGCCAGTAGTCCTGGACAGGGAACTGAAGCTTTCTTT	CASSPGQGTEAFF
TRBV5-4	.	TRBJ1-4	TRBD1	TGTGCCAGCAGCTTGGACAGGGGGACGGAAAAACTGTTTTTT	CASSLDRGTEKLFF
TRBV25-1	.	TRBJ2-7	TRBD1	TGTGCCAGCAGTGCGCGGACAGGACCGTCCTACGAGCAGTACTTC	CASSARTGPSYEQYF
TRBV3-1	few	TRBJ1-6	.	TGTGCCAGCAGCCTACAGGGCTCTAATTCACCCCTCCACTTT	CASSLQGSNSPLHF
TRBV6-1	few	TRBJ1-2	TRBD1	TGTGCCAGCAGGGTTTCAAGACAGGGTCGATCTAAAGGCTACACCTTC	CASRVSRQGRSKGYTF